The clone carrying this T cell receptor (beta chain) was seen many times. Antigen unknown. The data stem from a study of T-cell reconstitution after alpha-beta-depleted transplantation in children. For TCRbeta, the library was prepared with unique molecular identifiers. TCRdb reprocessed the PCR reads via MiXCR and lists one record per CDR3 protein. The sample records fewer than 700,000 distinct CDR3 sequences, more than 20% being singletons. Study-wide results and limits: T-cell counts and diversity at one year post-transplant came mainly from newly produced T cells.

This TCR was sampled from a boy under two years old who had a stem cell transplant for acute myeloid leukemia, so the T cells may come from the graft donor. This material consisted of PBMCs, mostly from graft donor cells, taken 360 days after TCRalphabeta/CD19-depleted stem cell transplant.

CDR3 in amino acids: CASSLPGQPTPRTEAFF. In DNA form, the CDR3 reads TGTGCCAGCAGTCTCCCGGGACAACCGACGCCCCGCACTGAAGCTTTCTTT. The V gene is TRBV28, the J gene TRBJ1-1, with a tentative D call TRBD1 (6 bases). Trimming cost V 5 bases and J 4 bases, with 23 bases left between them. The CDR3 is 17 amino acids. CDR1 is MDHEN, CDR2 SYDVKM, per germline. The full variable domain, rest sourced from reference TRBV28 and TRBJ1-1, is DVKVTQSSRYLVKRTGEKVFLECVQDMDHENMFWYRQDPGLGLRLIYFSYDVKMKEKGDIPEGYSVSREKKERFSLILESASTNQTSMYLCASSLPGQPTPRTEAFFGQGTRLTVV.